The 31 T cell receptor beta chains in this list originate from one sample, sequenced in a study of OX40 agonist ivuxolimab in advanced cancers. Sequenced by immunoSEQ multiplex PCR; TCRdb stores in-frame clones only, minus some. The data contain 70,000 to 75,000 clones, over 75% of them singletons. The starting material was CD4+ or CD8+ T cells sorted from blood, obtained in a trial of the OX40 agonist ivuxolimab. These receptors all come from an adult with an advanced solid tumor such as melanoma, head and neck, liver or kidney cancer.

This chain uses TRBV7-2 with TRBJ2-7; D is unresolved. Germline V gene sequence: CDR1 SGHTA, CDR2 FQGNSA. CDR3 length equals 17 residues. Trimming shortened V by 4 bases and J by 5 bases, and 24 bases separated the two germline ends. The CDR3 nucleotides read TGTGCCAGCAGCTCTCCTACGAGTGGGAAGAAAAGGCACGAGCAGTACTTC. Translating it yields CASSSPTSGKKRHEQYF.

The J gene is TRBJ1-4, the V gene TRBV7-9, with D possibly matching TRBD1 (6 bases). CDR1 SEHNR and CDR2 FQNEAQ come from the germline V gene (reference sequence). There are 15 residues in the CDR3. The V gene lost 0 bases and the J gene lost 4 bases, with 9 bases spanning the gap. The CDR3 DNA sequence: TGTGCCAGCAGCTTAGCGGGACACGTTAATGAAAAACTGTTTTTT. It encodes CASSLAGHVNEKLFF.

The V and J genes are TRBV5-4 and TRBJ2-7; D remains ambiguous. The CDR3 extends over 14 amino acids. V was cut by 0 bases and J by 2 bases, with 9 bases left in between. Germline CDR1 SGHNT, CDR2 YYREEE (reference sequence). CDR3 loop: CASSLDMATYEQYF. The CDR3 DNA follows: TGTGCCAGCAGCTTGGACATGGCCACCTACGAGCAGTACTTC.

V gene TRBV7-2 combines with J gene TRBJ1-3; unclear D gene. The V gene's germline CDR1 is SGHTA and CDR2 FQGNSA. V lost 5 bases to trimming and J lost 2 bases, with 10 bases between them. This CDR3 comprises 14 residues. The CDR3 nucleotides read TGTGCCAGCAGCCCAAGGACTGCTGGAAACACCATATATTTT. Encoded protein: CASSPRTAGNTIYF.

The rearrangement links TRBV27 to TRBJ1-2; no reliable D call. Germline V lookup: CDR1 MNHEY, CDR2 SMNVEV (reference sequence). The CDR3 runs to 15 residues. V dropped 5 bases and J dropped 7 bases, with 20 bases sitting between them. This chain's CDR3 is CASSPNHLEARGYTF. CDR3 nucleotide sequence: TGTGCCAGCAGTCCAAATCATCTCGAGGCCCGTGGCTACACCTTC.

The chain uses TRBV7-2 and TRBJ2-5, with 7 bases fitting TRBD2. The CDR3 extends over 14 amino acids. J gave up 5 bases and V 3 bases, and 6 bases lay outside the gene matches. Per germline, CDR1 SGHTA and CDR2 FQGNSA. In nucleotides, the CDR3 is TGTGCCAGCAGCTTCAGCGGGGATGGGGAGACCCAGTACTTC. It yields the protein CASSFSGDGETQYF. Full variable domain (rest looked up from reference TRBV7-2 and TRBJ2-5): GAGVSQSPSNKVTEKGKDVELRCDPISGHTALYWYRQSLGQGLEFLIYFQGNSAPDKSGLPSDRFSAERTGGSVSTLTIQRTQQEDSAVYLCASSFSGDGETQYFGPGTRLLVL.

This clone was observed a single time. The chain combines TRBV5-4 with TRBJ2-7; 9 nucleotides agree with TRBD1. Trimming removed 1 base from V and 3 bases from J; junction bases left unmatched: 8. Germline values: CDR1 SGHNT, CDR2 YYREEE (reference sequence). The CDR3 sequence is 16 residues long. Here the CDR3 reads CASSLSTGGKLYEQYF. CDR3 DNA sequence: TGTGCCAGCAGCTTGTCAACAGGGGGCAAACTCTACGAGCAGTACTTC.

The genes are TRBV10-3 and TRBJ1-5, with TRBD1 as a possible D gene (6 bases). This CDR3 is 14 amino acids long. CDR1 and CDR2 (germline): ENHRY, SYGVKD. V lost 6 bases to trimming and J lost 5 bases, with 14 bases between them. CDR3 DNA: TGTGCCATCAGCGCCGGGGGGCCGGATCAGCCCCAGCATTTT. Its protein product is CAISAGGPDQPQHF.

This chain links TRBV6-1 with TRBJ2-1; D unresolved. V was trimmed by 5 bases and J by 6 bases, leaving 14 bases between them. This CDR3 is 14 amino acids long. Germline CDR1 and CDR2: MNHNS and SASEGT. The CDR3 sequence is CASSRNNIPNEQFF. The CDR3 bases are TGTGCCAGCAGTCGCAATAATATCCCCAATGAGCAGTTCTTC.

CDR3 DNA sequence: TGTGCCGCTAGAAGCTATAGCAATCAGCCCCAGCATTTT. Its protein is CAARSYSNQPQHF. The V call is TRBV28, the J call TRBJ1-5; unclear D gene. Germline values: CDR1 MDHEN, CDR2 SYDVKM. The ends were cut back, 11 bases at V and 0 bases at J, with 11 bases in the middle. This CDR3 region has 13 residues.

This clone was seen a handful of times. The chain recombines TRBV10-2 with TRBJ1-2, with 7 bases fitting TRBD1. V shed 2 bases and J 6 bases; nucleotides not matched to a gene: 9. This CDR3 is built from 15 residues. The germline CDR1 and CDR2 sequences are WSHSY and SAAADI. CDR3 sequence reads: CASSEPYRGMHGYTF. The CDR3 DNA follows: TGCGCCAGCAGTGAGCCTTACAGGGGTATGCATGGCTACACCTTC.

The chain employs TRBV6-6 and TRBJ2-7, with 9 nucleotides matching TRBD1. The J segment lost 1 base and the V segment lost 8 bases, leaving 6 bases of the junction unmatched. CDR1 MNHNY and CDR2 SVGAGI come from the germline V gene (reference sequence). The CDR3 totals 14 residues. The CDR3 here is CASGGQGDSYEQYF. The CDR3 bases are TGTGCCAGCGGGGGACAGGGCGATTCCTACGAGCAGTACTTC.

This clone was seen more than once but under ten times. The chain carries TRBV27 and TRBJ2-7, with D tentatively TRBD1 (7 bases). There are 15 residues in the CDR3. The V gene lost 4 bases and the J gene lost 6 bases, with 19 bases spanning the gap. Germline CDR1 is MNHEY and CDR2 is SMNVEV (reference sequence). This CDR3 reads CASSSPRGVFSEQYF. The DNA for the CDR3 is TGTGCCAGCAGTTCCCCCAGGGGGGTCTTTTCCGAGCAGTACTTC.

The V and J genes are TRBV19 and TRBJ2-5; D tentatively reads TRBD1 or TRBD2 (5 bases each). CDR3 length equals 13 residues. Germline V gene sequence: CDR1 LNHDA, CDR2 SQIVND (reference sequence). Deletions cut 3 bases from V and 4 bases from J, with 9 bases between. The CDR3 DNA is TGTGCCAGTAGTATTTTGAGGGGAGAGACCCAGTACTTC. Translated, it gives CASSILRGETQYF.

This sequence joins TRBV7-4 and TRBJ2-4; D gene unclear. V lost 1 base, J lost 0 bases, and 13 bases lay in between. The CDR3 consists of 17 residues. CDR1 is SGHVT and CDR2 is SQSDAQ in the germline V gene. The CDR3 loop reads CASSLGQRLGAKNIQYF. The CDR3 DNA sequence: TGTGCCAGCAGCTTAGGGCAACGGCTAGGAGCCAAAAACATTCAGTACTTC. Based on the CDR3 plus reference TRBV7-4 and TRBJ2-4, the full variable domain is GAGVSQSPRYKVAKRGRDVALRCDSISGHVTLYWYRQTLGQGSEVLTYSQSDAQRDKSGRPSGRFSAERPERSVSTLKIQRTEQGDSAVYLCASSLGQRLGAKNIQYFGAGTRLSVL.

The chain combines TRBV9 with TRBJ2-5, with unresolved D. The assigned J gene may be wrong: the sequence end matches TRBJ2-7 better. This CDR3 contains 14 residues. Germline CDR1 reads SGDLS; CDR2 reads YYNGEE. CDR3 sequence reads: CASSVGHSSYEQYF. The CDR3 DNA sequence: TGTGCCAGCAGCGTAGGGCATAGCTCCTACGAGCAGTACTTC.

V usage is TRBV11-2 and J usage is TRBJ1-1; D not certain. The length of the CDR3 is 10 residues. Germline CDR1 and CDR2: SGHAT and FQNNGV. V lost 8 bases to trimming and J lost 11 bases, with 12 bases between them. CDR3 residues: CASGNELAFF. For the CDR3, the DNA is TGTGCCAGCGGCAATGAGCTGGCTTTCTTT. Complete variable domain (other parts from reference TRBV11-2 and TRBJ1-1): EAGVAQSPRYKIIEKRQSVAFWCNPISGHATLYWYQQILGQGPKLLIQFQNNGVVDDSQLPKDRFSAERLKGVDSTLKIQPAKLEDSAVYLCASGNELAFFGQGTRLTVV.

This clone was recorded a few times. The CDR3 DNA sequence: TGTGCCAGAAGCTTCGGCCGGAACACCGGGGAGCTGTTTTTT. Its protein product is CARSFGRNTGELFF. The chain combines TRBV5-3 with TRBJ2-2; D remains ambiguous. TRBV5-3 is an open reading frame whose function is uncertain. With 2 bases removed from V and 1 base from J, the gap between germline ends came to 6 bases. The CDR3 contains 14 residues.

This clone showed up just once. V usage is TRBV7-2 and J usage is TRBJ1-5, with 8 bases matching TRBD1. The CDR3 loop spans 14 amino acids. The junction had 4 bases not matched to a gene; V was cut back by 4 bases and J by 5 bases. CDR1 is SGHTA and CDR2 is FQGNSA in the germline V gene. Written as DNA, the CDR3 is TGTGCCAGCAGCTCCGGACAGGGCCATCAGCCCCAGCATTTT. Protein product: CASSSGQGHQPQHF.

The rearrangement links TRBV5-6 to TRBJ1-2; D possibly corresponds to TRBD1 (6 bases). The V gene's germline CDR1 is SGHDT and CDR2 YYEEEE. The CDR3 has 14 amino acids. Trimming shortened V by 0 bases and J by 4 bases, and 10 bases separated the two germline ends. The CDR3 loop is CASSLGSGAYGYTF. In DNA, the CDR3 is TGTGCCAGCAGCTTGGGGTCGGGGGCCTATGGCTACACCTTC.

CDR3 sequence (DNA): TGTGCCAGCGGGGAGGGCTGGGGCACTGAAGCTTTCTTT. Protein: CASGEGWGTEAFF. This chain connects TRBV7-3 to TRBJ1-1, with D unclear. CDR3 length equals 13 residues. The germline CDR1 and CDR2 sequences are SGHTA and FQGTGA. Trimming left V 8 bases short and J 4 bases short, with 14 bases between.

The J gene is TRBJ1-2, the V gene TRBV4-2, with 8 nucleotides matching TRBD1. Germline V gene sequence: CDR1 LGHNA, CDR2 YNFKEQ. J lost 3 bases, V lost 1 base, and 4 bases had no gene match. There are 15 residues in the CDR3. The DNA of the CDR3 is TGTGCCAGCAGCCAAGGAGGACAGGGCGACTATGGCTACACCTTC. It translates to CASSQGGQGDYGYTF.

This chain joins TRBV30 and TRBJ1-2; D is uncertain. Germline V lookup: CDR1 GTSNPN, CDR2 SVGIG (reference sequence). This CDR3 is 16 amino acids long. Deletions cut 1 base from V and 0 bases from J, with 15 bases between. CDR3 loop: CAWSALSWVANYGYTF. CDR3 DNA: TGTGCCTGGAGTGCCCTTAGTTGGGTAGCTAACTATGGCTACACCTTC.

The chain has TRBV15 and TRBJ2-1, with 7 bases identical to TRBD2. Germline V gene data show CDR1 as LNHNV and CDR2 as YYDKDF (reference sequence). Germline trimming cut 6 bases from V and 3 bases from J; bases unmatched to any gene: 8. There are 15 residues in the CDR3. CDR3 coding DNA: TGTGCCACCAGTGGGGGGGGGAAAGGCTACAATGAGCAGTTCTTC. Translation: CATSGGGKGYNEQFF.

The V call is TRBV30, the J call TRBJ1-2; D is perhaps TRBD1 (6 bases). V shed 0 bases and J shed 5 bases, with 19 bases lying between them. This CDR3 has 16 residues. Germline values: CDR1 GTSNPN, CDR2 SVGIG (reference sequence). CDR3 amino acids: CAWSVKGGQRTYGYTF. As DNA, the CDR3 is TGTGCCTGGAGTGTAAAAGGTGGACAGCGGACGTATGGCTACACCTTC.

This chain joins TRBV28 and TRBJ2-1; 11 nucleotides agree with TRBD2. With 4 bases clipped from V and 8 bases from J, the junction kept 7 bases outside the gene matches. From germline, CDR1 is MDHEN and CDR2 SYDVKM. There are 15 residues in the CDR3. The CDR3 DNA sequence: TGTGCCAGCAGTTCCGAACTAGCGGGGGAGGATGAGCAGTTCTTC. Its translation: CASSSELAGEDEQFF.

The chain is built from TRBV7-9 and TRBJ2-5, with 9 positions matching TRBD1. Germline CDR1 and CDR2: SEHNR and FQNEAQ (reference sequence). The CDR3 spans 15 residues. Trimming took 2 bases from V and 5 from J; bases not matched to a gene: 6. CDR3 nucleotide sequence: TGTGCCAGCAGCTTAAGGACAGGGGCTAGGGAGACCCAGTACTTC. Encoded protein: CASSLRTGARETQYF.

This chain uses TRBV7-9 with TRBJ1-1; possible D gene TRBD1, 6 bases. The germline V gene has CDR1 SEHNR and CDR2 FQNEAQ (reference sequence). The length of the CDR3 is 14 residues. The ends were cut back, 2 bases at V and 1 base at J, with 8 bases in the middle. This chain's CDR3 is CASSLQQGNTEAFF. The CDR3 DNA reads TGTGCCAGCAGCTTACAACAGGGGAACACTGAAGCTTTCTTT.

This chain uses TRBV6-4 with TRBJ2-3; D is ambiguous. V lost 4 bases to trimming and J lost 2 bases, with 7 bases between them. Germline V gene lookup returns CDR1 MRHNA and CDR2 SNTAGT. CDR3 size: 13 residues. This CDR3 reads CASSVIDTDTQYF. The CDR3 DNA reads TGTGCCAGCAGTGTAATAGACACAGATACGCAGTATTTT.

The CDR3 bases are TGTGCCATTGAGACAGATGACTATGGCTACACCTTC. This codes for CAIETDDYGYTF. The chain links TRBV6-6 to TRBJ1-2, with TRBD1 as a possible D gene (5 bases). Trimming stripped 10 bases from V and 3 bases from J, with 12 bases between. Germline V gene sequence: CDR1 MNHNY, CDR2 SVGAGI (reference sequence). The CDR3 is made up of 12 amino acids.

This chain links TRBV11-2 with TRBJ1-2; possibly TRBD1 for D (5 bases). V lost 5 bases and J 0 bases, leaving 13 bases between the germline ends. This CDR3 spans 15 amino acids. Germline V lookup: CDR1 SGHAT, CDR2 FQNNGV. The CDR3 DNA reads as TGTGCCAGCAGCCGTGCCGGGACTCCTAACTATGGCTACACCTTC. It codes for CASSRAGTPNYGYTF.